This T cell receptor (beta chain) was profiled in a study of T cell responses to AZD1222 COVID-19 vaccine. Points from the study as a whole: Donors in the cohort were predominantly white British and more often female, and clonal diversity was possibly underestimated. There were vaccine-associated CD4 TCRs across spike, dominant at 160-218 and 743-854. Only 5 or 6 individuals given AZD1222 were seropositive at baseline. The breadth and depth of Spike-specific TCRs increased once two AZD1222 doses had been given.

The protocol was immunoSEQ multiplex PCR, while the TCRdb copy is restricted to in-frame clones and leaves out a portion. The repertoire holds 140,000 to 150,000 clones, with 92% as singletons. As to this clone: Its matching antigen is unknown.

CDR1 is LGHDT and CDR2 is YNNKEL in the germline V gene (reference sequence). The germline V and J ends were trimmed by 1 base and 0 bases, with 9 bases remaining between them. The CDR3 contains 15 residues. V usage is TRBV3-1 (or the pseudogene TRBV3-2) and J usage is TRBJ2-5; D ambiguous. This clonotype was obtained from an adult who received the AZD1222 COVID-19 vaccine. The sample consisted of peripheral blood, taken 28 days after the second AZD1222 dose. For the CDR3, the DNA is TGTGCCAGCAGCCAAGTGCCGAGGTACCAAGAGACCCAGTACTTC. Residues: CASSQVPRYQETQYF.